Sequencing of this TCR beta chain was carried out in a study of T cells after yellow fever vaccination. Findings of the study overall: The booster response re-showed most primary clones: over 95% CD4, approximately 85% CD8.

This clonotype was observed at least ten times. Its antigen is unidentified. V shed 1 base and J shed 3 bases, with 10 bases lying between them. The length of the CDR3 is 15 residues. Germline CDR1 reads SGHRS; CDR2 reads YFSETQ. Template switching with 5'RACE generated the TCR cDNA and added a universal primer site and UMIs. TCRdb re-called the 5' RACE reads through MiXCR, storing one row per CDR3 protein. Of 510,000 or so distinct CDR3 sequences in the sample, 15% to 20% are singletons; the top ten hold 14%. The receptor comes from a man aged 25-40 years who received the YFV17D yellow fever vaccine. The sequencing here drew on PBMCs, taken 15 days after the yellow fever booster vaccination. The rearrangement uses TRBV5-1 and TRBJ2-2; possible D gene TRBD2, 6 bases. For the CDR3, the DNA is TGCGCCAGCAGCTTGATGGGAGGAGACACCGGGGAGCTGTTTTTT. This codes for CASSLMGGDTGELFF. Full variable domain (outside the CDR3, taken from reference TRBV5-1 and TRBJ2-2): KAGVTQTPRYLIKTRGQQVTLSCSPISGHRSVSWYQQTPGQGLQFLFEYFSETQRNKGNFPGRFSGRQFSNSRSEMNVSTLELGDSALYLCASSLMGGDTGELFFGEGSRLTVL.